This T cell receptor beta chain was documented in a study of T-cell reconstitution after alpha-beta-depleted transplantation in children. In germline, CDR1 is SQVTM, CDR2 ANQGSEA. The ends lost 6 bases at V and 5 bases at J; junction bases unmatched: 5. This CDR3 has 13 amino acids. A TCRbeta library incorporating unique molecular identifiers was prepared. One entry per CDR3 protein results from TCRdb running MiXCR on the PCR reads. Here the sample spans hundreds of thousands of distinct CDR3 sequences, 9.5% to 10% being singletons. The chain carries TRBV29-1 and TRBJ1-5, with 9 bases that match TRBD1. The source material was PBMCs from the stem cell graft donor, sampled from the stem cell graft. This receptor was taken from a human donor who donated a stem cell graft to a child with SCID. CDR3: CSVGQGIDQPQHF. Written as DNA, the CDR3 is TGCAGCGTGGGACAGGGAATAGATCAGCCCCAGCATTTT.